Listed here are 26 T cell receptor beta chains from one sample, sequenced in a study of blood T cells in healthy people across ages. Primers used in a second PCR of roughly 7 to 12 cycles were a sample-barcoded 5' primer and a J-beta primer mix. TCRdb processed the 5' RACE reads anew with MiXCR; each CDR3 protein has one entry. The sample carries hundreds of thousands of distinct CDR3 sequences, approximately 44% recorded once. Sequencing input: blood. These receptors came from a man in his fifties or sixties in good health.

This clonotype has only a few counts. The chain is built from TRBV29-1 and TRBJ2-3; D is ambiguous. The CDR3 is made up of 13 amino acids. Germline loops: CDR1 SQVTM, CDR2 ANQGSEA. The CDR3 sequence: CTTRSTYTDTQYF. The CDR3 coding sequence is TGCACCACTCGAAGCACCTACACAGATACGCAGTATTTT.

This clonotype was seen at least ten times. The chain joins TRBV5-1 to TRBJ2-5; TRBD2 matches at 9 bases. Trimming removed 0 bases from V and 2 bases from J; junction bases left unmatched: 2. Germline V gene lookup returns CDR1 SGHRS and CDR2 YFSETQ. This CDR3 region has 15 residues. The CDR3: CASSLASGVQETQYF. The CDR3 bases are TGCGCCAGCAGCTTGGCTAGCGGGGTTCAAGAGACCCAGTACTTC.

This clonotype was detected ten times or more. DNA of the CDR3: TGCGCCAGCAGGTCCGGGACAGCCTACGAGCAGTACTTC. Amino acid sequence: CASRSGTAYEQYF. The J gene is TRBJ2-7, the V gene TRBV5-1; 7 nucleotides align to TRBD1. The germline CDR1 and CDR2 sequences are SGHRS and YFSETQ. The CDR3 spans 13 residues. Germline trimming cut 5 bases from V and 2 bases from J; bases unmatched to any gene: 4.

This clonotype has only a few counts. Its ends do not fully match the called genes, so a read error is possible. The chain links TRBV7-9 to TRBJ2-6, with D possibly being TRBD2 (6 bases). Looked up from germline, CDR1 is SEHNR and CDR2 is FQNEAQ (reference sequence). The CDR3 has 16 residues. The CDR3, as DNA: TGTGCCAACAGCTTAGCGCGGGGATCTGGGGCCAACGTCCTGACTTTC. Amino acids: CANSLARGSGANVLTF.

CDR3 residues: CASSQAGTDLETQYF. As DNA, the CDR3 is TGTGCCAGCAGCCAGGCAGGGACCGACTTGGAGACCCAGTACTTC. The chain couples TRBV3-1 to TRBJ2-5; D may match TRBD1 or TRBD2 (5 bases each). Trimming cost V 3 bases and J 5 bases, with 16 bases left between them. The CDR3 length is 15 residues. Germline CDR1 and CDR2: LGHDT and YNNKEL (reference sequence).

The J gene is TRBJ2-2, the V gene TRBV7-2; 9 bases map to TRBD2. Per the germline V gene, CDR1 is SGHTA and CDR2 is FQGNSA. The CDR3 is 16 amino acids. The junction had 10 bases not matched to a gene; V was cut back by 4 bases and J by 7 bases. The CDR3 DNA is TGTGCCAGCAGCTCCCGAAGTAGCGGGGGCGGCGGGGAGCTGTTTTTT. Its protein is CASSSRSSGGGGELFF.

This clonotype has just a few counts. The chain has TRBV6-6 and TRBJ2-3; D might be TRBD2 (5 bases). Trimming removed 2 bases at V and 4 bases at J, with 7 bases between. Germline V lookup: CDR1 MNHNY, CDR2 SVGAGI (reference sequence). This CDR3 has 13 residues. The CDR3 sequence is CASSYGSSDTQYF. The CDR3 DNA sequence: TGTGCCAGCAGTTACGGGAGTTCAGATACGCAGTATTTT.

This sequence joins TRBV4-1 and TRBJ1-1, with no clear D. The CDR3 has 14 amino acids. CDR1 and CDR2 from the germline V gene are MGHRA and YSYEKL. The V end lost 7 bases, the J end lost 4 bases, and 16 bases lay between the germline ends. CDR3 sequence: CASKGPLRGTEAFF. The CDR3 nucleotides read TGCGCCAGCAAGGGCCCCTTGAGAGGCACTGAAGCTTTCTTT.

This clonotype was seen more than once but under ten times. The CDR3 here is CASSLGQFGQGSYEQYF. The DNA of the CDR3 is TGTGCCAGCAGCCTTGGCCAATTCGGACAGGGGTCCTACGAGCAGTACTTC. The rearrangement links TRBV5-6 to TRBJ2-7, with 9 bases aligning to TRBD1. After removal of 4 bases from V and 1 base from J, the junction contained 12 bases not matched to a gene. CDR1 is SGHDT and CDR2 is YYEEEE in the germline V gene. CDR3 length: 17 residues. Combining the CDR3 with reference TRBV5-6 and TRBJ2-7 gives the whole variable domain DAGVTQSPTHLIKTRGQQVTLRCSPKSGHDTVSWYQQALGQGPQFIFQYYEEEERQRGNFPDRFSGHQFPNYSSELNVNALLLGDSALYLCASSLGQFGQGSYEQYFGPGTRLTVT.

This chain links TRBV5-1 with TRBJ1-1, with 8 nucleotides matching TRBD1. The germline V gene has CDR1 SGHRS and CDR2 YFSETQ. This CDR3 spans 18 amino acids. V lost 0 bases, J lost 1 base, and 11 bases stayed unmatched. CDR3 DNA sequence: TGCGCCAGCAGCTTGGAAGCTGGCAGGGGGCGCGAGAACACTGAAGCTTTCTTT. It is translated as CASSLEAGRGRENTEAFF. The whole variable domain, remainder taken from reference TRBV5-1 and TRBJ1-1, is KAGVTQTPRYLIKTRGQQVTLSCSPISGHRSVSWYQQTPGQGLQFLFEYFSETQRNKGNFPGRFSGRQFSNSRSEMNVSTLELGDSALYLCASSLEAGRGRENTEAFFGQGTRLTVV.

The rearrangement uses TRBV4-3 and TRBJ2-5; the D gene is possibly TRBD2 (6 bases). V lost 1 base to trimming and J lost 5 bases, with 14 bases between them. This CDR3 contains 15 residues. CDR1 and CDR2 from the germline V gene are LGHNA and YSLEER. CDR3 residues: CASSQGSGVRETQYF. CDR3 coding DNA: TGCGCCAGCAGCCAAGGGTCGGGGGTTCGGGAGACCCAGTACTTC.

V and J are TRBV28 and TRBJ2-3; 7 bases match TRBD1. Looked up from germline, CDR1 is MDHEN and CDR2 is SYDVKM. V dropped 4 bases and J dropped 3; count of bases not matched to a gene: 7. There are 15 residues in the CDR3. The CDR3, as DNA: TGTGCCAGCAGTTATGTTACAGGGGCGACAGATACGCAGTATTTT. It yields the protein CASSYVTGATDTQYF.

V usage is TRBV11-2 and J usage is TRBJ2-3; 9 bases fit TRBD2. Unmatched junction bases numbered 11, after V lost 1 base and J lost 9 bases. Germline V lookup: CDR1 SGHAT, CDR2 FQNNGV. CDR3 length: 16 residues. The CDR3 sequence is CASSLGGGGGAETQYF. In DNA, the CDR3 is TGTGCCAGCAGCTTAGGGGGTGGCGGGGGGGCTGAGACGCAGTATTTT.

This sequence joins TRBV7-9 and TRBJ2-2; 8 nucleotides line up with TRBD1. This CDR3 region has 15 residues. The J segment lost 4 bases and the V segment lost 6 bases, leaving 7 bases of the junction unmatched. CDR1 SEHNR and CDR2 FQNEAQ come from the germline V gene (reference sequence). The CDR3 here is CASRYRGSVTGELFF. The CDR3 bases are TGTGCCAGCAGGTACAGGGGGTCCGTCACCGGGGAGCTGTTTTTT.

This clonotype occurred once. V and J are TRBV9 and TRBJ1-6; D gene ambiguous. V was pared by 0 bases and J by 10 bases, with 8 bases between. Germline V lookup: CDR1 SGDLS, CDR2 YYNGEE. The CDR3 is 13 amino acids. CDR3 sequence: CASSVGLGSPLHF. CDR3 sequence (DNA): TGTGCCAGCAGCGTAGGACTTGGGTCACCCCTCCACTTT. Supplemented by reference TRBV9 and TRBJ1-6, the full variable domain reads DSGVTQTPKHLITATGQRVTLRCSPRSGDLSVYWYQQSLDQGLQFLIQYYNGEERAKGNILERFSAQQFPDLHSELNLSSLELGDSALYFCASSVGLGSPLHFGNGTRLTVT.

CDR3 DNA: TGCGCCAGCAGCCAAGAGGCTAGCGATCCCGCAGATACGCAGTATTTT. The encoded protein is CASSQEASDPADTQYF. The chain couples TRBV4-3 to TRBJ2-3; tentative D call: TRBD2 (6 bases). Germline CDR1 LGHNA, CDR2 YSLEER. The CDR3 is 16 residues long. Trimming removed 0 bases at V and 4 bases at J, with 14 bases between.

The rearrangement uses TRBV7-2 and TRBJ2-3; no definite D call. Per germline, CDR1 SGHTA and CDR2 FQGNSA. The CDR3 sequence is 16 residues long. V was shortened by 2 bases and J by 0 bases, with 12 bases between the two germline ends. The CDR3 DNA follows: TGTGCCAGCAGCTTACGGAGCACAGCTAGCACAGATACGCAGTATTTT. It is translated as CASSLRSTASTDTQYF. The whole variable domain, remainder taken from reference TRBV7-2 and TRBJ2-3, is GAGVSQSPSNKVTEKGKDVELRCDPISGHTALYWYRQSLGQGLEFLIYFQGNSAPDKSGLPSDRFSAERTGGSVSTLTIQRTQQEDSAVYLCASSLRSTASTDTQYFGPGTRLTVL.

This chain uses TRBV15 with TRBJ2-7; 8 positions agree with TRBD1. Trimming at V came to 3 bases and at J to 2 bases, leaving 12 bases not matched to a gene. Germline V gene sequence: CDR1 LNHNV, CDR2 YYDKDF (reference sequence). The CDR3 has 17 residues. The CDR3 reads CATSSNPGDRFTYEQYF. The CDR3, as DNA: TGTGCCACCAGCAGCAACCCAGGGGACAGGTTCACCTACGAGCAGTACTTC. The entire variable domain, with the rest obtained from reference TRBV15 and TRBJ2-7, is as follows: DAMVIQNPRYQVTQFGKPVTLSCSQTLNHNVMYWYQQKSSQAPKLLFHYYDKDFNNEADTPDNFQSRRPNTSFCFLDIRSPGLGDTAMYLCATSSNPGDRFTYEQYFGPGTRLTVT.

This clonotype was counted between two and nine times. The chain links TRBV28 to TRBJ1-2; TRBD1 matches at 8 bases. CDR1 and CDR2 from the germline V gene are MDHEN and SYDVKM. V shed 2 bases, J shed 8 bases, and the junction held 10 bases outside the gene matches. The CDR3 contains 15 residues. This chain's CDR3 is CASSLQRTGSQGYTF. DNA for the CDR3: TGTGCCAGCAGTTTACAAAGGACAGGGTCTCAGGGCTACACCTTC.

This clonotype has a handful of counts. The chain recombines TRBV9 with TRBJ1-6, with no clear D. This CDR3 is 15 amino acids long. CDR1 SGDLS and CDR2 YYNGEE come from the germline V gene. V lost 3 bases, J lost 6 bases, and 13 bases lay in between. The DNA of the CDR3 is TGTGCCAGCAGCGGAAACAGTAGAGTTAATTCACCCCTCCACTTT. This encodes CASSGNSRVNSPLHF.

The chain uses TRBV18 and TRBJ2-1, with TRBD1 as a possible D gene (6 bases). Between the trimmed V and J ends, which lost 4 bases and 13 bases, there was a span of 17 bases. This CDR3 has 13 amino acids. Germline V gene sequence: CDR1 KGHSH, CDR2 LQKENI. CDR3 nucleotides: TGTGCCAGCTCACAACAGGGTTCGGAGACCCAGTTCTTC. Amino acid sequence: CASSQQGSETQFF.

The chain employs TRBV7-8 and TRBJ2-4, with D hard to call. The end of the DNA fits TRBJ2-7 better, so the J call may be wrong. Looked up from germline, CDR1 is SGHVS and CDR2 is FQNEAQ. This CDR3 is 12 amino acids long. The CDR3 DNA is TGTGCTAACGCCATATGGGGATACGAGCAGTACTTC. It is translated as CANAIWGYEQYF.

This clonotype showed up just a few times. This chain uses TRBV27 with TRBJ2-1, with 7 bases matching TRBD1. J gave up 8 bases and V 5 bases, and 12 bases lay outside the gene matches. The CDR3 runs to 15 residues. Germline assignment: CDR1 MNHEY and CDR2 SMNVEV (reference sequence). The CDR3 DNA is TGTGCCAGCAGTCTGACAGGGCGGACTGGGTATGAGCAGTTCTTC. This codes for CASSLTGRTGYEQFF.

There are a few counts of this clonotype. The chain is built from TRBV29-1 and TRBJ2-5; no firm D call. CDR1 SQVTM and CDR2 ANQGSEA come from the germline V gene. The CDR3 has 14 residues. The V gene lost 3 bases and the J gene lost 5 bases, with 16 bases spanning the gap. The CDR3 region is CSVDSLGIKETQYF. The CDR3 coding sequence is TGCAGCGTTGACTCCCTCGGCATTAAGGAGACCCAGTACTTC. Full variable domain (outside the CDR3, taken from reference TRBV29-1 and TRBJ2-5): SAVISQKPSRDICQRGTSLTIQCQVDSQVTMMFWYRQQPGQSLTLIATANQGSEATYESGFVIDKFPISRPNLTFSTLTVSNMSPEDSSIYLCSVDSLGIKETQYFGPGTRLLVL.

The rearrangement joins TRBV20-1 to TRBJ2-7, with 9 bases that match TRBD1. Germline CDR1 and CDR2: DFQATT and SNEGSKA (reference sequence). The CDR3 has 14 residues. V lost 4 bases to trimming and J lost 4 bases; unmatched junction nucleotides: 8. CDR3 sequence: CSAIPGQGFYEQYF. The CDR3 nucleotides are TGCAGTGCTATACCGGGACAGGGATTTTACGAGCAGTACTTC.

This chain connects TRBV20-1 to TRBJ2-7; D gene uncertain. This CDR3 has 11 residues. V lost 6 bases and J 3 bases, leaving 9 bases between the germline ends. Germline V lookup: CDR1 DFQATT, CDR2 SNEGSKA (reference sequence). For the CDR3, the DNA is TGCAGTGCGGAGATCCACTACGAGCAGTACTTC. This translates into CSAEIHYEQYF.